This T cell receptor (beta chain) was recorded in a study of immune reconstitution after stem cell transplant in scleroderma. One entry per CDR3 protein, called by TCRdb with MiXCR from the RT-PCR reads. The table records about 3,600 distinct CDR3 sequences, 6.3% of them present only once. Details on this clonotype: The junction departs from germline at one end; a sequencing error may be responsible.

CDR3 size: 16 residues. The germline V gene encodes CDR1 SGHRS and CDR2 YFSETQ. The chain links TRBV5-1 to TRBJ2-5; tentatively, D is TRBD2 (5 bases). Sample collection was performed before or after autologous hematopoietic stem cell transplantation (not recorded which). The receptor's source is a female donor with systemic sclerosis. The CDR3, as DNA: TGCGCCAGCAGCTTGTTTGTGACGGGAAACCAAGGGACCCAGTACTTC. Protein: CASSLFVTGNQGTQYF.